This paragraph covers one TCR beta chain sequence. The antigen is not known. The data stem from a study of T cell repertoires in cytomegalovirus infection. About the study: Signatures in public TCR beta sequences pointed to both CMV infection and matching HLA type. Regarding the study as a whole: Dominating the ex vivo response were TCR beta clonotypes that were CMV-specific and HLA-C-restricted.

This CDR3 is built from 15 residues. The germline CDR1 and CDR2 sequences are KGHSH and LQKENI. V shed 2 bases and J shed 1 base, with 11 bases lying between them. Each CDR3 protein gets one entry after TCRdb re-called the reads with MiXCR. The data hold about 250,000 distinct CDR3 sequences, with 6.5% observed a single time. Sequenced input: PBMCs. The sequence came from a human donor in good health (CMV status not recorded). Some clones in this sample may be carry-over from other donors' samples. V usage is TRBV18 and J usage is TRBJ1-1; no reliable D call. The CDR3 coding sequence is TGTGCCAGCTCACCAGGCCCCCAGAGGAACACTGAAGCTTTCTTT. Protein product: CASSPGPQRNTEAFF.